This TCR beta chain stems from a study of molecular identifiers for immune sequencing clone quantification. Isolation of naive CD8 T cells was achieved by sorting on a CD8+CD4-CCR7+CD45RA+ phenotype. TCRdb re-analysed the PCR reads in MiXCR, keeping a single row per CDR3 protein. In the table there are 88,000 or so distinct CDR3 sequences, about 21% of which are singletons. The V and J ends lost 0 bases and 9 bases respectively, with 9 bases between them. CDR1 is MNHEY, CDR2 SVGEGT, per germline. The CDR3 runs 13 residues. The receptor was derived from a human donor in good health. Some libraries in this study had Jurkat cell RNA spiked in. V and J are TRBV6-2 or TRBV6-3 and TRBJ2-1; the D gene is possibly TRBD2 (5 bases). Sample: naive CD8+ T cells from blood, with Jurkat cell RNA spiked in. Subset described: FACS-sorted CD8+CD4-CCR7+CD45RA+ naive T cells. The CDR3, as DNA: TGTGCCAGCAGTTACTCAGCCGAGGGTGAGCAGTTCTTC. Translated: CASSYSAEGEQFF.